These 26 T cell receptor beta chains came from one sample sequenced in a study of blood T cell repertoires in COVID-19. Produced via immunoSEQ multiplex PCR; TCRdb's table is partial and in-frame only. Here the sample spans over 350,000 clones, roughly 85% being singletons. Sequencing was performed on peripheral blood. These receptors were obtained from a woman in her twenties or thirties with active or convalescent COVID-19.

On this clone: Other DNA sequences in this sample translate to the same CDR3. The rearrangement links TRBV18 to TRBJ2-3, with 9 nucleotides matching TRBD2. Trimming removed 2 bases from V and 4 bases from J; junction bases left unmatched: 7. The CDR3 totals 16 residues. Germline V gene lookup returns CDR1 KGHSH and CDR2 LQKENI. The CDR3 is CASSPYSGSMPDTQYF. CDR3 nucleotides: TGTGCCAGCTCACCATATAGCGGGAGCATGCCAGATACGCAGTATTTT.

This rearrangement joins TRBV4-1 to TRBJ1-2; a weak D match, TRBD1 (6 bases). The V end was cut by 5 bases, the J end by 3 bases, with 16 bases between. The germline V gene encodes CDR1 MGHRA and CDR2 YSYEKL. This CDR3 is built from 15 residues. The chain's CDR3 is CASSSQEGDHYGYTF. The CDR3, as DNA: TGCGCCAGCAGCTCTCAAGAGGGGGATCACTATGGCTACACCTTC.

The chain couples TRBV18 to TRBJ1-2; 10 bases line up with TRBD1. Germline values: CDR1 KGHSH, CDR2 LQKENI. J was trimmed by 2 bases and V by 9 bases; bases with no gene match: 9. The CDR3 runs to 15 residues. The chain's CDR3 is CASTGQGLGNYGYTF. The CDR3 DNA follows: TGTGCCAGTACGGGACAGGGGCTCGGGAACTATGGCTACACCTTC. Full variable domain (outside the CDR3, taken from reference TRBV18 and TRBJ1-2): NAGVMQNPRHLVRRRGQEARLRCSPMKGHSHVYWYRQLPEEGLKFMVYLQKENIIDESGMPKERFSAEFPKEGPSILRIQQVVRGDSAAYFCASTGQGLGNYGYTFGSGTRLTVV.

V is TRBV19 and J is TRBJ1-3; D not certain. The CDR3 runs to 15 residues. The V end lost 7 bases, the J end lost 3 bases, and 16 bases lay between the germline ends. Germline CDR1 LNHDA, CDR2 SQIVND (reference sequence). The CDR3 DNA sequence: TGTGCCAGTAATCCGGGCCCTCGGGGTGGAAACACCATATATTTT. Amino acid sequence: CASNPGPRGGNTIYF.

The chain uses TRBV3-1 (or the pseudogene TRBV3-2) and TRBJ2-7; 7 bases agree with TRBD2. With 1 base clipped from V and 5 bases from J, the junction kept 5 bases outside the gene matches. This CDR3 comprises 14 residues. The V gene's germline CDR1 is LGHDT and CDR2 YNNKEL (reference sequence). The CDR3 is CASSQGFGRDEQYF. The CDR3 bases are TGTGCCAGCAGCCAAGGGTTTGGGAGGGACGAGCAGTACTTC.

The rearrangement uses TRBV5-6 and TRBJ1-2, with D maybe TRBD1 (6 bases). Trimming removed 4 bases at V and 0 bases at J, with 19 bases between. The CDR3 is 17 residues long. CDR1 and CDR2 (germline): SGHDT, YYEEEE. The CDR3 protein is CASSLIRDTDANYGYTF. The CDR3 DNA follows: TGTGCCAGCAGCCTGATCAGGGACACAGACGCTAACTATGGCTACACCTTC.

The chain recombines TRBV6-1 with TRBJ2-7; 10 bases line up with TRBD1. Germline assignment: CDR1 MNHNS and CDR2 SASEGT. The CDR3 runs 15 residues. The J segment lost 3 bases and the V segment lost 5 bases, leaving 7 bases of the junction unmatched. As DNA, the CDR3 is TGTGCCAGCAGTCTTAGGACAGGGGGGAGCTACGAGCAGTACTTC. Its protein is CASSLRTGGSYEQYF.

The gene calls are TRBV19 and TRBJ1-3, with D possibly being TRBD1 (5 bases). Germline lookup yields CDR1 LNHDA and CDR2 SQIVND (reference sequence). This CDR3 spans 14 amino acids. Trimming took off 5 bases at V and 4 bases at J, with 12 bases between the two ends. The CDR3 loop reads CASSEGTRGNTIYF. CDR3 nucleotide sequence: TGTGCCAGTAGTGAAGGGACTCGGGGAAACACCATATATTTT.

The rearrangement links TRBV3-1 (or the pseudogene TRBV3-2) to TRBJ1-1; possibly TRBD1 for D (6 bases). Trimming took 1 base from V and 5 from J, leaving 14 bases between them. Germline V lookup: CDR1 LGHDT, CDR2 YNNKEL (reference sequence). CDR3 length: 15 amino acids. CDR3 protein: CASSQVLGAWTEAFF. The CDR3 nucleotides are TGTGCCAGCAGCCAAGTACTGGGGGCGTGGACTGAAGCTTTCTTT.

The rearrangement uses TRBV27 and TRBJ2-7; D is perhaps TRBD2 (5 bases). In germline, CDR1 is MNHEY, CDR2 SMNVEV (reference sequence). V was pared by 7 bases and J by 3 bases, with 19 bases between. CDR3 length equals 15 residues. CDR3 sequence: CASTPSAVRYYEQYF. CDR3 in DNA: TGTGCCAGCACCCCCTCAGCGGTGAGGTACTACGAGCAGTACTTC.

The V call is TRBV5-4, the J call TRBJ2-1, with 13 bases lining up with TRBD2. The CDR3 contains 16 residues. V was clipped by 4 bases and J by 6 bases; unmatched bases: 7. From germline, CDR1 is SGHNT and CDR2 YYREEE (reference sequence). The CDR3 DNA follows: TGTGCCAGCAGCCCTGGGACTAGCGGGAATCTCAATGAGCAGTTCTTC. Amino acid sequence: CASSPGTSGNLNEQFF.

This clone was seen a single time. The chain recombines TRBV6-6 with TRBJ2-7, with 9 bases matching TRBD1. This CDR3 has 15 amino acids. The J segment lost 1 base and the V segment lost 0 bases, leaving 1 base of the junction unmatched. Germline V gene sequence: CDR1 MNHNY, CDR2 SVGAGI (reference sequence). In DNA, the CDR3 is TGTGCCAGCAGTTACTCGGGACAGGGATCCTACGAGCAGTACTTC. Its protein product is CASSYSGQGSYEQYF.

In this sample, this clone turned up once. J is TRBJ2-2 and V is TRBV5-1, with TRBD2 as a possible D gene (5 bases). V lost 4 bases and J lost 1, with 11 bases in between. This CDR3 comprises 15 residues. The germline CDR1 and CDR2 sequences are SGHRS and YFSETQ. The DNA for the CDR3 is TGCGCCAGCAGCAACCCGAGCGGGAACACCGGGGAGCTGTTTTTT. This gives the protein CASSNPSGNTGELFF.

The CDR3 DNA follows: TGCAGTGCTAGTGAGACTTGGGCTAGCGGGACCTACAATGAGCAGTTCTTC. Residues: CSASETWASGTYNEQFF. The chain uses TRBV20-1 and TRBJ2-1; 9 bases are a match to TRBD2. Germline V gene sequence: CDR1 DFQATT, CDR2 SNEGSKA (reference sequence). The junction had 11 bases not matched to a gene; V was cut back by 3 bases and J by 2 bases. The CDR3 has 17 amino acids.

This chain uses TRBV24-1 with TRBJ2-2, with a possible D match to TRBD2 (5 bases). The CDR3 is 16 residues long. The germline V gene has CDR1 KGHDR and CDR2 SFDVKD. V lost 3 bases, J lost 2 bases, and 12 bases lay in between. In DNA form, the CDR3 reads TGTGCCACCAGTGATCCGGGGTCGAAAAACACCGGGGAGCTGTTTTTT. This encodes CATSDPGSKNTGELFF.

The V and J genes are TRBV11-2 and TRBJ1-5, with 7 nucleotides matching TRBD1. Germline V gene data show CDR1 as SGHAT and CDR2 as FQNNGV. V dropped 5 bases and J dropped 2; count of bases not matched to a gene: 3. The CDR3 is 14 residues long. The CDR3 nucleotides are TGTGCCAGCAGCCCCAGGGGGGGCAATCAGCCCCAGCATTTT. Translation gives CASSPRGGNQPQHF.

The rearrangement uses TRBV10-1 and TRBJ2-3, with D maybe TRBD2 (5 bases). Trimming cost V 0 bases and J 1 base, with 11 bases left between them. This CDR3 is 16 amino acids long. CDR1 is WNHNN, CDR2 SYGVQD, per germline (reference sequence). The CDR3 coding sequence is TGCGCCAGCAGTGAGTCGACTACCGACCGCACAGATACGCAGTATTTT. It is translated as CASSESTTDRTDTQYF.

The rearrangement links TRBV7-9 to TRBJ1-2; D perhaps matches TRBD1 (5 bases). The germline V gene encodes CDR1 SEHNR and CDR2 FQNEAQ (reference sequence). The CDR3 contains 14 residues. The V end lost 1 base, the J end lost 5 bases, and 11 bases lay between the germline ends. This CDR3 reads CASSLGGEVYGYTF. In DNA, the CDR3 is TGTGCCAGCAGCTTAGGGGGGGAGGTGTATGGCTACACCTTC.

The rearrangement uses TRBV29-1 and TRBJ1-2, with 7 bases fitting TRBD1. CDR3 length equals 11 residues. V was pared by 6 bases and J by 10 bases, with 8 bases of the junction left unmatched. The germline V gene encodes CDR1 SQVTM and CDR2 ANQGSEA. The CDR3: CSVTLQGDYTF. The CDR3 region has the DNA TGCAGCGTGACCCTTCAGGGGGACTACACCTTC. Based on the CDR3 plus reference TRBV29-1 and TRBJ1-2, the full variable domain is SAVISQKPSRDICQRGTSLTIQCQVDSQVTMMFWYRQQPGQSLTLIATANQGSEATYESGFVIDKFPISRPNLTFSTLTVSNMSPEDSSIYLCSVTLQGDYTFGSGTRLTVV.

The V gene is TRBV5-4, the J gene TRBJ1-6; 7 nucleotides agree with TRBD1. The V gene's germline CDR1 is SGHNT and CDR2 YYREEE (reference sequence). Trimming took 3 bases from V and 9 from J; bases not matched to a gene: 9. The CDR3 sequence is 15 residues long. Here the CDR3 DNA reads TGTGCCAGCAGCTCAGACAGGGTAGGGACTTCACCCCTCCACTTT. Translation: CASSSDRVGTSPLHF.

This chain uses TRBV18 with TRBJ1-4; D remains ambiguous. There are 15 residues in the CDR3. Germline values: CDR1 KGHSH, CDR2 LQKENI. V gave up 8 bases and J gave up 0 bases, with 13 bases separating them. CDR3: CASRLEAATNEKLFF. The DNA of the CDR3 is TGTGCCAGCCGACTGGAGGCTGCAACTAATGAAAAACTGTTTTTT.

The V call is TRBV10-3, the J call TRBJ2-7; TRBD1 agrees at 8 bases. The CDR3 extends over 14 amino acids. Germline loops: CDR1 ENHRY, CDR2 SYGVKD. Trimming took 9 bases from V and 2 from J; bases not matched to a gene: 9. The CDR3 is CAIGKGQGTYEQYF. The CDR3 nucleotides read TGTGCCATAGGAAAAGGACAGGGCACCTACGAGCAGTACTTC.

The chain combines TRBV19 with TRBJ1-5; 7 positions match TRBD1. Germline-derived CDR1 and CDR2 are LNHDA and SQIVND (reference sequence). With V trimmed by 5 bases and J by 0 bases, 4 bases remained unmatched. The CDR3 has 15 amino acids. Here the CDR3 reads CASSATGYSNQPQHF. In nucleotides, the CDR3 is TGTGCCAGTAGTGCGACAGGGTATAGCAATCAGCCCCAGCATTTT. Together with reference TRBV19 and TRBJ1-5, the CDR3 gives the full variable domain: DGGITQSPKYLFRKEGQNVTLSCEQNLNHDAMYWYRQDPGQGLRLIYYSQIVNDFQKGDIAEGYSVSREKKESFPLTVTSAQKNPTAFYLCASSATGYSNQPQHFGDGTRLSIL.

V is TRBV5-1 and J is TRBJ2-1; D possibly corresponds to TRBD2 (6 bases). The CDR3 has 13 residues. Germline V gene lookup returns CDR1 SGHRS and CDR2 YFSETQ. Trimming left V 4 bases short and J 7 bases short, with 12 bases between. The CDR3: CASSPGTVNEQFF. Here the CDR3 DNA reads TGCGCCAGCAGCCCCGGGACTGTTAATGAGCAGTTCTTC.

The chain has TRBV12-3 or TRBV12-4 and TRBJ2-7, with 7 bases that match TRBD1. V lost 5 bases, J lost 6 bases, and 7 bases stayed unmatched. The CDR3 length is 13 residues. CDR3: CASSLGQVGEQYF. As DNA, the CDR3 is TGTGCCAGCAGTCTTGGACAGGTCGGCGAGCAGTACTTC.

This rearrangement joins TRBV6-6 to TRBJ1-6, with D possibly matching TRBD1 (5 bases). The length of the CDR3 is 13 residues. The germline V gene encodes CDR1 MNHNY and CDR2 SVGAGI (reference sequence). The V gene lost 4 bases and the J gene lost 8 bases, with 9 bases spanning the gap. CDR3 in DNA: TGTGCCAGCAGTTGGGGCGGCGATTCACCCCTCCACTTT. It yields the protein CASSWGGDSPLHF.